This is a list of T cell receptor beta chains from one sample in a study of beta chain features in type 1 diabetes. TCRdb's copy holds only in-frame clones and misses some; the assay was immunoSEQ multiplex PCR. The sample has 250,000 or so clones; roughly 70% are singletons. The sequenced sample consisted of naive CD4+ T cells from blood. The receptors were sampled from a man between 25 and 39 years old in good health. Each CDR3 is given with its conserved first and last residue.

>TRBV5-1
CASAFYPGNNLYEQYF
>TRBV4-2
CASSQEKGEKLFF
>TRBV18
CASSPGIQETQYF
>TRBV15
CATRASQGAYEQYF
>TRBV2
CASSEGYGYTF
>TRBV29-1
CSVGDGASPGWKQYF
>TRBV29-1
CSVENGNEQFF
>TRBV7-9
CASSFIAENTGELFF
>TRBV7-9
CASSDGRWIGQAEAFF
>TRBV20-1
CSVRPEKTQYF
>TRBV10-3
CAISTGRPGSTDTQYF
>TRBV5-1
CASSLDSPEHTEAFF
>TRBV30
CAWSDFGDEQYF
>TRBV7-8
CASSLDATAFGEQFF
>TRBV6-6
CASSYQGNTDTQYF
>TRBV7-9
CAIRSGRNNEQFF
>TRBV5-1
CASSFGGSVAKNIQYF
>TRBV29-1
CSVAILAQRDTQYF
>TRBV7-9
CASSFQGAPSNSPLHF
>TRBV7-2
CASSFGASTDTQYF
>TRBV25-1
CASSEYLSGGSGEKTQYF
>TRBV7-2
CASSPNYYTYEQYF
>TRBV7-2
CASTLAWRRSDTQYF
>TRBV10-3
CAISGELPSSYEQYF